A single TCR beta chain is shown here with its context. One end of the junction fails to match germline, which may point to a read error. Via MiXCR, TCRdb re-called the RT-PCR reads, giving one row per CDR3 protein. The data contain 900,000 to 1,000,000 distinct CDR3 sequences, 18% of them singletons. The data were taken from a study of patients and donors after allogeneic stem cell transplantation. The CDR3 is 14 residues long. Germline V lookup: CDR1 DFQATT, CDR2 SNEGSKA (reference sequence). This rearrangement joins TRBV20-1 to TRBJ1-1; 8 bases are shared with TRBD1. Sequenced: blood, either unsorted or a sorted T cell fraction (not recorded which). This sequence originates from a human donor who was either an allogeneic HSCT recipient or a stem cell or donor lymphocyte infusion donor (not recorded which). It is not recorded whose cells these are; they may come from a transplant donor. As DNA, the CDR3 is TGCAGTGCTGGAGACTCAGGGGGCATCACTGAAGCTTTCTTT. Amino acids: CSAGDSGGITEAFF.